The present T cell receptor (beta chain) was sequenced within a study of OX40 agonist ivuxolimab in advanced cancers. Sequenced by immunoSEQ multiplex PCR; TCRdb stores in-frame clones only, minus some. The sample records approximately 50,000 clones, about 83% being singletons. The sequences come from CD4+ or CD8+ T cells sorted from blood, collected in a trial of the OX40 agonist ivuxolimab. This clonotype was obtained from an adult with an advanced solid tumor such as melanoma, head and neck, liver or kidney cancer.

The CDR3 DNA sequence: TGCGCCAGCAGCTTTGAGGGAGAAGTTACTGAAGCTTTCTTT. It translates to CASSFEGEVTEAFF. The V and J genes are TRBV5-1 and TRBJ1-1; D is unresolved. Germline-derived CDR1 and CDR2 are SGHRS and YFSETQ. The CDR3 contains 14 residues. V was trimmed by 2 bases and J by 5 bases, leaving 13 bases between them.